These 11 T cell receptor beta chains share one sample of origin, sequenced in a study of blood T cell repertoires in COVID-19. The assay was immunoSEQ multiplex PCR, and TCRdb's table has in-frame clones only and misses some. The sample includes 200,000 or so clones, roughly 80% seen only once; the top ten take roughly 2.4%. The sequencing input was peripheral blood. Receptor source: an older woman with acute or convalescent COVID-19.

The chain joins TRBV6-5 to TRBJ2-1; tentatively, D is TRBD1 (5 bases). V lost 6 bases to trimming and J lost 4 bases, with 16 bases between them. Germline V gene lookup returns CDR1 MNHEY and CDR2 SVGAGI. The CDR3 contains 15 residues. The CDR3 DNA is TGTGCCAGCAGCCGAGACAGTGCAGTTTACAATGAGCAGTTCTTC. Its translation: CASSRDSAVYNEQFF.

This clone has only one observation. The rearrangement uses TRBV19 and TRBJ2-3; 7 bases line up with TRBD1. Germline-derived CDR1 and CDR2 are LNHDA and SQIVND (reference sequence). V shed 5 bases, J shed 2 bases, and the junction held 7 bases outside the gene matches. The CDR3 sequence is 15 residues long. In DNA form, the CDR3 reads TGTGCCAGTAGTCCGTGGGACAGATCCACAGATACGCAGTATTTT. It translates to CASSPWDRSTDTQYF.

The CDR3 loop is CASSWGLAGAVDTQYF. The CDR3 bases are TGCGCCAGCAGCTGGGGACTAGCGGGGGCCGTAGATACGCAGTATTTT. This sequence joins TRBV5-1 and TRBJ2-3, with 14 bases that match TRBD2. The CDR3 runs to 16 residues. Germline V gene data show CDR1 as SGHRS and CDR2 as YFSETQ. Trimming at V came to 3 bases and at J to 5 bases, leaving 5 bases not matched to a gene.

The V gene is TRBV28, the J gene TRBJ1-2, with unresolved D. Trimming left V 5 bases short and J 6 bases short, with 19 bases between. CDR1 MDHEN and CDR2 SYDVKM come from the germline V gene. The CDR3 runs to 15 residues. CDR3 residues: CASSRFLKPAHGYTF. The CDR3 region has the DNA TGTGCCAGCAGTCGGTTTCTAAAGCCCGCTCATGGCTACACCTTC.

The chain joins TRBV20-1 to TRBJ2-5; unclear D gene. Germline CDR1 DFQATT, CDR2 SNEGSKA (reference sequence). V was shortened by 3 bases and J by 4 bases, with 15 bases between the two germline ends. The CDR3 is 14 amino acids. Here the CDR3 reads CSASIAVVIETQYF. CDR3 sequence (DNA): TGCAGTGCTAGTATTGCGGTGGTCATAGAGACCCAGTACTTC.

The chain couples TRBV3-1 (or the pseudogene TRBV3-2) to TRBJ2-5, with D perhaps TRBD2 (5 bases). Between the trimmed V and J ends, which lost 0 bases and 4 bases, there was a span of 15 bases. The CDR3 covers 16 residues. CDR1 and CDR2 from the germline V gene are LGHDT and YNNKEL (reference sequence). The CDR3 sequence is CASSQEAASTRETQYF. The CDR3 region has the DNA TGTGCCAGCAGCCAAGAGGCCGCTAGCACCCGAGAGACCCAGTACTTC.

This chain links TRBV28 with TRBJ1-1; 8 positions match TRBD1. The germline gives CDR1 MDHEN, CDR2 SYDVKM. The CDR3 length is 12 residues. The junction had 5 bases not matched to a gene; V was cut back by 4 bases and J by 10 bases. The CDR3 DNA is TGTGCCAGCAGTTCCGGACAGGGAGGAGCTTTCTTT. Translating gives CASSSGQGGAFF.

The CDR3 DNA follows: TGCGCCAGCAGCCAAGATCCGTCGGGGAAGAACTATGGCTACACCTTC. This translates into CASSQDPSGKNYGYTF. The rearrangement links TRBV4-1 to TRBJ1-2, with no clear D. Looked up from germline, CDR1 is MGHRA and CDR2 is YSYEKL. V was trimmed by 0 bases and J by 2 bases, leaving 13 bases between them. The CDR3 is made up of 16 amino acids.

This rearrangement joins TRBV2 to TRBJ2-1; 9 bases are shared with TRBD1. This CDR3 contains 15 residues. V was pared by 1 base and J by 7 bases, with 5 bases of the junction left unmatched. CDR1 is SNHLY, CDR2 FYNNEI, per germline. CDR3 sequence: CASSEDGTGSNEQFF. DNA of the CDR3: TGTGCCAGCAGTGAAGACGGGACAGGGAGTAATGAGCAGTTCTTC. Combining the CDR3 with reference TRBV2 and TRBJ2-1 gives the whole variable domain EPEVTQTPSHQVTQMGQEVILRCVPISNHLYFYWYRQILGQKVEFLVSFYNNEISEKSEIFDDQFSVERPDGSNFTLKIRSTKLEDSAMYFCASSEDGTGSNEQFFGPGTRLTVL.

V usage is TRBV5-8 and J usage is TRBJ2-1; TRBD2 matches at 9 bases. Losses at the gene ends were 0 bases for V and 4 bases for J; bases not matched to a gene: 2. CDR1 is SGHTS and CDR2 is YDEGEE in the germline V gene. The CDR3 loop spans 15 amino acids. CDR3 coding DNA: TGTGCCAGCAGCTTGGGACTAGCGGATTACAATGAGCAGTTCTTC. Protein: CASSLGLADYNEQFF.

The chain joins TRBV27 to TRBJ1-2; 7 nucleotides match TRBD1. The CDR3 is 15 residues long. V was clipped by 3 bases and J by 3 bases; unmatched bases: 7. Germline CDR1 MNHEY, CDR2 SMNVEV (reference sequence). CDR3 protein: CASSFPTGPYYGYTF. For the CDR3, the DNA is TGTGCCAGCAGTTTCCCGACAGGGCCTTACTATGGCTACACCTTC.